This T cell receptor beta chain derives from a study of blood T cell repertoires in COVID-19. The repertoire was sequenced with immunoSEQ multiplex PCR; TCRdb's copy has only in-frame clones and lacks some. This table has fewer than 45,000 clones, around 81% appearing once. Trimming at V came to 5 bases and at J to 0 bases, leaving 6 bases not matched to a gene. This CDR3 has 15 amino acids. The germline V gene encodes CDR1 SEHNR and CDR2 FQNEAQ (reference sequence). Source material: peripheral blood. The gene calls are TRBV7-9 and TRBJ1-1; 7 nucleotides match TRBD1. The TCR originated in a man aged 35-49 years with active or convalescent COVID-19. This CDR3 reads CASSTPGQLNTEAFF. CDR3 nucleotide sequence: TGTGCCAGCAGCACACCGGGACAGCTGAACACTGAAGCTTTCTTT.